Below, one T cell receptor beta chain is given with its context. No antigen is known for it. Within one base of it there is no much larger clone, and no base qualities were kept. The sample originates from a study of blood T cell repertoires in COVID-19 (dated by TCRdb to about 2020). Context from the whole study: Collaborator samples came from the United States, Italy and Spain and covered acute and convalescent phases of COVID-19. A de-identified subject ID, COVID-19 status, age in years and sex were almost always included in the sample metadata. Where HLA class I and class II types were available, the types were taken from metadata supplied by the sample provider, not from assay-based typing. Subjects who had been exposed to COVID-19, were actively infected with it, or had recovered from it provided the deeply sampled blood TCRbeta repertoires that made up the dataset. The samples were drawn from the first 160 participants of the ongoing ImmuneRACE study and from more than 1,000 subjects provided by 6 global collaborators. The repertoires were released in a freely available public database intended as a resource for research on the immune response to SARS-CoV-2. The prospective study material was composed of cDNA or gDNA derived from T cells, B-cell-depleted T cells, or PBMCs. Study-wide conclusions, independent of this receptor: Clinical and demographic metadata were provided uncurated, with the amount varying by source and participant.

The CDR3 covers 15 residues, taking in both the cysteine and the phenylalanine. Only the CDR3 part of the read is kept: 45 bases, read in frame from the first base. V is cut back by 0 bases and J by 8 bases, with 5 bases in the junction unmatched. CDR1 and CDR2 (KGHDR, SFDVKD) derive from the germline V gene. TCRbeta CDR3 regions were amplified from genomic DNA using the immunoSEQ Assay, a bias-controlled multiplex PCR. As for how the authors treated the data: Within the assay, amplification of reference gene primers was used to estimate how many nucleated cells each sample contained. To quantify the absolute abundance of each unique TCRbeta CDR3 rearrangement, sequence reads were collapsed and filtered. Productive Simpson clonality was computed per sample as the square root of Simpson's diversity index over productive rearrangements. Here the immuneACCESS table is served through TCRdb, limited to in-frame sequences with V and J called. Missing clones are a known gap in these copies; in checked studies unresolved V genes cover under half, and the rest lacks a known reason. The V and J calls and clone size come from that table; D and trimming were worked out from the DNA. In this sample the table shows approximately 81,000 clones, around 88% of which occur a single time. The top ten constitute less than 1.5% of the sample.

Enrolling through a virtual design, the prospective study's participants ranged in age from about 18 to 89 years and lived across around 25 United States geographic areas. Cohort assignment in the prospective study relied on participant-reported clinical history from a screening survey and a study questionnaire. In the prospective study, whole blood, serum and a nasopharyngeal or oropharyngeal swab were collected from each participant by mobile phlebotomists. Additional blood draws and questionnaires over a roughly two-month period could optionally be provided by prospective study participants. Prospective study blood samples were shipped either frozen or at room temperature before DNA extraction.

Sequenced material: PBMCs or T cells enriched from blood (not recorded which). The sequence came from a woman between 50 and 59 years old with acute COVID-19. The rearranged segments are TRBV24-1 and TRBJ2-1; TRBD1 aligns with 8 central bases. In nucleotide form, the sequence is TGTGCCACCAGTGATTTGGGGACAGGAGGCCATGAGCAGTTCTTC. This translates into CATSDLGTGGHEQFF.